What follows describes a single TCR beta chain. What it binds is unknown. This entry is derived from a study of T cells after yellow fever vaccination. Germline CDR1 is KGHDR and CDR2 is SFDVKD. The CDR3 has 13 residues. J gave up 7 bases and V 9 bases, and 8 bases lay outside the gene matches. A process of 5'RACE template switching, which added a universal primer site and UMIs, was used to make TCR cDNA. TCRdb re-analysed the 5' RACE reads in MiXCR, keeping a single row per CDR3 protein. The sample includes some 400,000 distinct CDR3 sequences, around 6.5% of them seen just once. Broader study findings: CD4 and CD8 compartments shared a small share of clonotypes, likely from convergent recombination. Subsequent booster samples again held most clones from primary vaccination (around 96% CD4, roughly 91% CD8).

This clonotype was obtained from a man aged 30-40 years who received the YFV17D yellow fever vaccine. V usage is TRBV24-1 and J usage is TRBJ2-1; the match to TRBD2 covers 7 bases. The source material was PBMCs, sampled 5 days after the yellow fever booster vaccination. The CDR3 here is CATGGGERNEQFF. CDR3 DNA: TGTGCCACCGGGGGAGGGGAGAGGAATGAGCAGTTCTTC.